The T cell receptor beta chain under discussion was sequenced for a study of cytomegalovirus exposure and HLA in healthy donors. Study information: In a previous analysis, some 110 million unique TCR beta sequences were found from 150 million to 200 million T cells.

The PCR ran on 60 Vbeta and 13 Jbeta primers. Generated by immunoSEQ multiplex PCR, the TCRdb table keeps only in-frame clones and is missing some. The table records about 100,000 clones, roughly 78% of them present only once. With respect to this clone: Its antigen is not known.

Overall study results and limits: In a later analysis, HLA-associated beta chains showed higher expansion and lower generation probabilities than comparable chains. The authors later found most CMV-associated TCR beta chains appeared HLA-restricted.

Germline V lookup: CDR1 WSHSY, CDR2 SAAADI. The CDR3 runs 15 residues. Trimming removed 5 bases at V and 2 bases at J, with 15 bases between. This receptor was identified in a woman aged 40 to 50 in good health and CMV-seronegative. The rearrangement links TRBV10-2 to TRBJ1-2; D may be TRBD1 (6 bases). The sample taken for sequencing was PBMCs. The CDR3 sequence is CASSYSQGPNYGYTF. The CDR3 DNA reads TGCGCCAGCAGTTATTCTCAGGGGCCGAACTATGGCTACACCTTC.